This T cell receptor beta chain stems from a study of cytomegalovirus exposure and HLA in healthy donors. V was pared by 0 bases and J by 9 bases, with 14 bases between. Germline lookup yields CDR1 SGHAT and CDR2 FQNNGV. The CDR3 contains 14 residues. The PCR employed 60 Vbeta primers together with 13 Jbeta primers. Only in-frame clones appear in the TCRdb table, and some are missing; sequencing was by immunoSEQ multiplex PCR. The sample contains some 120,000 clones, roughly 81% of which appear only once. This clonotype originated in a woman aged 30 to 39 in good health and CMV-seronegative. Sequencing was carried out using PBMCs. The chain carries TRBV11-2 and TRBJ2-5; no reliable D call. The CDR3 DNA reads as TGTGCCAGCAGCTTAGAATCTTCGGGTCGGTCCCAGTACTTC. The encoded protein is CASSLESSGRSQYF. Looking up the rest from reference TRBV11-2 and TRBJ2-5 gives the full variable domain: EAGVAQSPRYKIIEKRQSVAFWCNPISGHATLYWYQQILGQGPKLLIQFQNNGVVDDSQLPKDRFSAERLKGVDSTLKIQPAKLEDSAVYLCASSLESSGRSQYFGPGTRLLVL.